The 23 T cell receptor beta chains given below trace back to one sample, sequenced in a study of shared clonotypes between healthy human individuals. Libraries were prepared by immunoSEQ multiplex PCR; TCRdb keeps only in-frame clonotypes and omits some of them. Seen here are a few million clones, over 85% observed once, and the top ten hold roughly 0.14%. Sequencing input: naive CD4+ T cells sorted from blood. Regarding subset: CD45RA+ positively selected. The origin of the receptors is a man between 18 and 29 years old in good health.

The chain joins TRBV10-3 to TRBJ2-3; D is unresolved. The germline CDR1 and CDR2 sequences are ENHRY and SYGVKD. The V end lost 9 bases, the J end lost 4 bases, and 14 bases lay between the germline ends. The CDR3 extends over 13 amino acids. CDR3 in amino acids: CAMSSGVADTQYF. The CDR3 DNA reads TGTGCCATGTCTAGTGGGGTGGCAGATACGCAGTATTTT.

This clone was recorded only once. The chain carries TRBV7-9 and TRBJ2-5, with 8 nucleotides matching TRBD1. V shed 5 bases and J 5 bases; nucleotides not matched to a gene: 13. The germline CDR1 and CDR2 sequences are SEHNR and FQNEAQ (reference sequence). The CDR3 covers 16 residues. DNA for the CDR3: TGTGCCAGCAGCCAGCCCGGGACAGGAGGAAAGGAGACCCAGTACTTC. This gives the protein CASSQPGTGGKETQYF. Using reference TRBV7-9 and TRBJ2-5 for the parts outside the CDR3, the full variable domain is DTGVSQNPRHKITKRGQNVTFRCDPISEHNRLYWYRQTLGQGPEFLTYFQNEAQLEKSRLLSDRFSAERPKGSFSTLEIQRTEQGDSAMYLCASSQPGTGGKETQYFGPGTRLLVL.

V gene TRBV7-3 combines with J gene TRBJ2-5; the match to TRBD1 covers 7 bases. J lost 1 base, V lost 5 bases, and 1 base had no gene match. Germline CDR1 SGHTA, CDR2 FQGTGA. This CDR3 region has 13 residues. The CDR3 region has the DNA TGTGCCAGCAGCCGACAGGGCCAAGAGACCCAGTACTTC. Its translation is CASSRQGQETQYF. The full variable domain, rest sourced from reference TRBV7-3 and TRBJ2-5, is GAGVSQTPSNKVTEKGKYVELRCDPISGHTALYWYRQSLGQGPEFLIYFQGTGAADDSGLPNDRFFAVRPEGSVSTLKIQRTERGDSAVYLCASSRQGQETQYFGPGTRLLVL.

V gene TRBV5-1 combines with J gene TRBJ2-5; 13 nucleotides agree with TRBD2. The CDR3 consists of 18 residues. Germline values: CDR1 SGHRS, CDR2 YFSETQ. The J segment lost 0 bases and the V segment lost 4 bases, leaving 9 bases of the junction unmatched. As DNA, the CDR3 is TGCGCCAGCAGCCGGACTAGCGGGGGCCTAACGTACCAAGAGACCCAGTACTTC. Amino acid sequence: CASSRTSGGLTYQETQYF. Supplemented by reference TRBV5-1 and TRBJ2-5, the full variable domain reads KAGVTQTPRYLIKTRGQQVTLSCSPISGHRSVSWYQQTPGQGLQFLFEYFSETQRNKGNFPGRFSGRQFSNSRSEMNVSTLELGDSALYLCASSRTSGGLTYQETQYFGPGTRLLVL.

The CDR3 DNA sequence: TGTGCCAGCAGGTTAACTCGACCGGGAGATCCCCTCCACTTT. Translating gives CASRLTRPGDPLHF. The chain carries TRBV6-5 and TRBJ1-6; D is uncertain. Trimming took 6 bases from V and 13 from J, leaving 19 bases between them. Germline V gene data show CDR1 as MNHEY and CDR2 as SVGAGI. This CDR3 is 14 amino acids long.

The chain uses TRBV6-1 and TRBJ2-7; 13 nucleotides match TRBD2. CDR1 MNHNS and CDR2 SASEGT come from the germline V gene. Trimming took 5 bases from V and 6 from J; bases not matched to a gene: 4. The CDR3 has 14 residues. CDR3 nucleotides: TGTGCCAGCAGTCAACTAGCGGGGGGGCTCGAGCAGTACTTC. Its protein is CASSQLAGGLEQYF.

CDR3 sequence (DNA): TGTGCCAGCAGCCCGCAGGGGGGACTAGCGGGAAACATTCAGTACTTC. It specifies CASSPQGGLAGNIQYF. The chain is built from TRBV7-6 and TRBJ2-4; 12 nucleotides align to TRBD2. V gave up 5 bases and J gave up 6 bases; unmatched junction bases: 8. The CDR3 is 16 residues long. The germline gives CDR1 SGHVS, CDR2 FNYEAQ.

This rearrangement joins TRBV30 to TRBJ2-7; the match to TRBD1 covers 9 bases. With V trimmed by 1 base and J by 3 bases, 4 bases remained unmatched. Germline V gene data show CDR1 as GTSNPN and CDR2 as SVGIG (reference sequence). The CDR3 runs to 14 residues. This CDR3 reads CAWSAGTGIYEQYF. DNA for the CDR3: TGTGCCTGGAGTGCCGGGACAGGGATCTACGAGCAGTACTTC. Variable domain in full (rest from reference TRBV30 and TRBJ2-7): SQTIHQWPATLVQPVGSPLSLECTVEGTSNPNLYWYRQAAGRGLQLLFYSVGIGQISSEVPQNLSASRPQDRQFILSSKKLLLSDSGFYLCAWSAGTGIYEQYFGPGTRLTVT.

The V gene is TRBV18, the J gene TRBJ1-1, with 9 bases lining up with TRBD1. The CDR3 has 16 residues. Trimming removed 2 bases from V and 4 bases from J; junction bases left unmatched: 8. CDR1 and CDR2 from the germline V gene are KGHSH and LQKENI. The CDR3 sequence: CASSPNRGLVGTEAFF. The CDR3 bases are TGTGCCAGCTCACCAAACAGGGGGCTCGTTGGCACTGAAGCTTTCTTT.

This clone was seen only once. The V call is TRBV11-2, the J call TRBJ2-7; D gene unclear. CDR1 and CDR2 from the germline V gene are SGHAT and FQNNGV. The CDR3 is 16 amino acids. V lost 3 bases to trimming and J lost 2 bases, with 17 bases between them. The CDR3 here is CASSLYGSSITYEQYF. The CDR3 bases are TGTGCCAGCAGCTTGTACGGGTCGTCGATAACCTACGAGCAGTACTTC.

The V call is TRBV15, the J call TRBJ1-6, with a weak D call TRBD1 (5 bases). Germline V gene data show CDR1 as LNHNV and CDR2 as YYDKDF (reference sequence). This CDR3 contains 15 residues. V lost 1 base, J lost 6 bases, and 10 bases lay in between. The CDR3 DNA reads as TGTGCCACCAGCAGAGGAGGGGTTCCTAATTCACCCCTCCACTTT. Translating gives CATSRGGVPNSPLHF.

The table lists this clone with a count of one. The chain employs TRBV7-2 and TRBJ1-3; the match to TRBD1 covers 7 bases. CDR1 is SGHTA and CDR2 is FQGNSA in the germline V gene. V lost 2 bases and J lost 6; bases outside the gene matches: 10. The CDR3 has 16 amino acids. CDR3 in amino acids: CASSLWAIGTANTIYF. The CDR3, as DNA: TGTGCCAGCAGCTTATGGGCGATCGGGACAGCAAACACCATATATTTT.

CDR3 DNA sequence: TGCGCCAGCAGCTTGGGTAGCGGCTGGCAAGAGACCCAGTACTTC. It specifies CASSLGSGWQETQYF. The chain uses TRBV5-1 and TRBJ2-5, with D possibly matching TRBD2 (6 bases). V gave up 0 bases and J gave up 2 bases, with 11 bases separating them. CDR1 is SGHRS, CDR2 YFSETQ, per germline. The CDR3 loop spans 15 amino acids. Using reference TRBV5-1 and TRBJ2-5 for the parts outside the CDR3, the full variable domain is KAGVTQTPRYLIKTRGQQVTLSCSPISGHRSVSWYQQTPGQGLQFLFEYFSETQRNKGNFPGRFSGRQFSNSRSEMNVSTLELGDSALYLCASSLGSGWQETQYFGPGTRLLVL.

CDR3 DNA: TGTGCCAGCAGCAAACCCAGCGGGCTGCTCTCCTACGAGCAGTACTTC. This gives the protein CASSKPSGLLSYEQYF. This chain links TRBV7-9 with TRBJ2-7, with a tentative D call TRBD2 (6 bases). Trimming stripped 5 bases from V and 0 bases from J, with 17 bases between. Per germline, CDR1 SEHNR and CDR2 FQNEAQ (reference sequence). The CDR3 extends over 16 amino acids.

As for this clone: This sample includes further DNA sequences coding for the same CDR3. The CDR3 is CASSYLETQYF. In nucleotides, the CDR3 is TGTGCCAGCAGCTACTTGGAGACCCAGTACTTC. The J gene is TRBJ2-5, the V gene TRBV7-9; D not certain. V was pared by 4 bases and J by 5 bases, with 5 bases between. CDR1 and CDR2 from the germline V gene are SEHNR and FQNEAQ (reference sequence). This CDR3 spans 11 amino acids.

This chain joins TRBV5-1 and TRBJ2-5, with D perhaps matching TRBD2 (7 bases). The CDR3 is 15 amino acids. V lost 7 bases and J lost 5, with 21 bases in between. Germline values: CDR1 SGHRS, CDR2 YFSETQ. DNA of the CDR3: TGCGCCAGCTGTCAGGGGAGCGGGAAGGAGGAGACCCAGTACTTC. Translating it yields CASCQGSGKEETQYF.

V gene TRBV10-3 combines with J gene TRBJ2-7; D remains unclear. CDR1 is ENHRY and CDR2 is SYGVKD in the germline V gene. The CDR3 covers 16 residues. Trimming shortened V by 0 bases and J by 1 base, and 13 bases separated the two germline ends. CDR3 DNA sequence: TGTGCCATCAGTGAGTCCCCCGCCATTCAGTCCTACGAGCAGTACTTC. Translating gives CAISESPAIQSYEQYF.

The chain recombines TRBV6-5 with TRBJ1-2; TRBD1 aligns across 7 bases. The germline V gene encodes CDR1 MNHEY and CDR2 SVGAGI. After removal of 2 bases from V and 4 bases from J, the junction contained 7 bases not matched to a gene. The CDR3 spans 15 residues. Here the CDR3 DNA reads TGTGCCAGCAGTTACCTGACAGGGAAGGGCTATGGCTACACCTTC. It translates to CASSYLTGKGYGYTF.

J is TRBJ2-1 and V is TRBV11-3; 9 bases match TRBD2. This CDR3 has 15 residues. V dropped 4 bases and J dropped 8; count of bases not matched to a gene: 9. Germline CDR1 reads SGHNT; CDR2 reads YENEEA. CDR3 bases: TGTGCCAGCAGCTCAGTAGCGGGAGCGGTCGATGAGCAGTTCTTC. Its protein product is CASSSVAGAVDEQFF.

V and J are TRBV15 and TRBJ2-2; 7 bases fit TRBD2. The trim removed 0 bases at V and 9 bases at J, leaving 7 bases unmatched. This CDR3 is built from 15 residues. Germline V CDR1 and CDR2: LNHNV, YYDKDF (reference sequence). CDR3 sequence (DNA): TGTGCCACCAGCAGAGATCTCGTGGGAGGGAGGGAGCTGTTTTTT. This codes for CATSRDLVGGRELFF.

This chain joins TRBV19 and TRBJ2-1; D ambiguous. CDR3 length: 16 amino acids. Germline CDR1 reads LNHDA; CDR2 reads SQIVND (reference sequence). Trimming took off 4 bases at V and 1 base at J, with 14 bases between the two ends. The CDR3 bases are TGTGCCAGTAGTAGCGCCCGGTCTGGTTCCTACAATGAGCAGTTCTTC. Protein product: CASSSARSGSYNEQFF.

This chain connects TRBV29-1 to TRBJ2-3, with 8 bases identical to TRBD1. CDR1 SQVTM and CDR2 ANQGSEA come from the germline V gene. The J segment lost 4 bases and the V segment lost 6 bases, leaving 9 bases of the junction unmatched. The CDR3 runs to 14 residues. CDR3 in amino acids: CSVDRTGTSDTQYF. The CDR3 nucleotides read TGCAGCGTCGACCGGACAGGGACGTCAGATACGCAGTATTTT.

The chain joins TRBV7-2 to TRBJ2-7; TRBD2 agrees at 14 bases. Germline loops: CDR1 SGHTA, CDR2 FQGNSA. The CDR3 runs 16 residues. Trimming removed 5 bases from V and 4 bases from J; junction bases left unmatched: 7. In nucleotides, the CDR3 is TGTGCCAGCAGCCCCGGGACTAGCGGGAGCGGGTACGAGCAGTACTTC. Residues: CASSPGTSGSGYEQYF.